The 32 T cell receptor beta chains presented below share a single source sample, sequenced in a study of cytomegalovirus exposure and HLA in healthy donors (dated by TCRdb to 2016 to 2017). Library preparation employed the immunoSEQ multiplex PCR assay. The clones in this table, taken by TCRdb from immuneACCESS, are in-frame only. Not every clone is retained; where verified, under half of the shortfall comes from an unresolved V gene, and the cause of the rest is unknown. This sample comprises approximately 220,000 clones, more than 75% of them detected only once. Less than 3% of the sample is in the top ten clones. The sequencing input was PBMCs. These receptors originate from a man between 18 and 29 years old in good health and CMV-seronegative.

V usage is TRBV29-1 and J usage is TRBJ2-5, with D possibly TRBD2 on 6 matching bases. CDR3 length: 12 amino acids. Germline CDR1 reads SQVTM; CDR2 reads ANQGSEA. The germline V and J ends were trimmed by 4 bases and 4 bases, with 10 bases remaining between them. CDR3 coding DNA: TGCAGCGTTGCGGCGGGGCGAGAGACCCAGTACTTC. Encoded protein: CSVAAGRETQYF.

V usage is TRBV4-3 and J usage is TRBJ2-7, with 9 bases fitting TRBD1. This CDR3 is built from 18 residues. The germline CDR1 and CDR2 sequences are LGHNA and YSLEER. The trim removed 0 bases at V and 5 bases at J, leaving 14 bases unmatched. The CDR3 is CASSQETTGGFYRNEQYF. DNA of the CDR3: TGCGCCAGCAGCCAAGAGACCACAGGGGGCTTCTACAGAAACGAGCAGTACTTC.

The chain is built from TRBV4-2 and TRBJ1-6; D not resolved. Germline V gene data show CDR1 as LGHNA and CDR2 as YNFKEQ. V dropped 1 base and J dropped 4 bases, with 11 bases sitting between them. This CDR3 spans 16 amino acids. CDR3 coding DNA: TGTGCCAGCAGCCAAGTGACCGGGGTTTATAATTCACCCCTCCACTTT. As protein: CASSQVTGVYNSPLHF.

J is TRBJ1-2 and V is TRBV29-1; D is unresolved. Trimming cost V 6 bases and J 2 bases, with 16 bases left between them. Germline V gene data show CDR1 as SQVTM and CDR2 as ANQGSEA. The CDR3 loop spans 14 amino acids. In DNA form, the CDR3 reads TGCAGCGTCCTGGTCGATGGGAGAAACTATGGCTACACCTTC. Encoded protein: CSVLVDGRNYGYTF.

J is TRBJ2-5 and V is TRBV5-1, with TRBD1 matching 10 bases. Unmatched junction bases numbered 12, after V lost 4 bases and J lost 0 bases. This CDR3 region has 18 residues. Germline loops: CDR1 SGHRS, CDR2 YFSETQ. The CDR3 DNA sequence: TGCGCCAGCAGCCCGTGGACAGGGGGGAGGGGATACCAAGAGACCCAGTACTTC. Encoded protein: CASSPWTGGRGYQETQYF.

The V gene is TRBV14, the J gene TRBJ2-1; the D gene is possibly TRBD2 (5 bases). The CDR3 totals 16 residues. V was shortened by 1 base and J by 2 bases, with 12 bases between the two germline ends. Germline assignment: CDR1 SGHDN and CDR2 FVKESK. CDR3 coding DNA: TGTGCCAGCAGCCAAGGGGTCGGGGTCCCCTACAATGAGCAGTTCTTC. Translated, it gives CASSQGVGVPYNEQFF.

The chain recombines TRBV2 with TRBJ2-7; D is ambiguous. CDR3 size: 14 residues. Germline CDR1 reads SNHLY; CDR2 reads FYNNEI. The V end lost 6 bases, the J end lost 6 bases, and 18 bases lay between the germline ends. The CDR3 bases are TGTGCCAGCAGCGCCCGGGTAGGTTTGGGCGAGCAGTACTTC. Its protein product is CASSARVGLGEQYF.

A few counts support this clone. As DNA, the CDR3 is TGTGCCAGCAGCACAGTGGAGACCCAGTACTTC. Its translation: CASSTVETQYF. This chain connects TRBV28 to TRBJ2-5; D is unclear. This CDR3 contains 11 residues. V lost 6 bases, J lost 5 bases, and 7 bases lay in between. Germline V lookup: CDR1 MDHEN, CDR2 SYDVKM.

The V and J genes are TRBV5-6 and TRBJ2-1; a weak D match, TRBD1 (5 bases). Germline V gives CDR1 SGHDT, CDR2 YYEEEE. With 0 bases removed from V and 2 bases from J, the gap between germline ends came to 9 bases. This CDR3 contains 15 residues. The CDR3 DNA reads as TGTGCCAGCAGCTTGGAGGGGTTACCCTACAATGAGCAGTTCTTC. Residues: CASSLEGLPYNEQFF.

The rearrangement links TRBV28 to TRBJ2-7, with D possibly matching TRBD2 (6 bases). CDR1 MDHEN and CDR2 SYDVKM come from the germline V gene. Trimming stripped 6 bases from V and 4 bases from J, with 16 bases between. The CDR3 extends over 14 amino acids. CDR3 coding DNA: TGTGCCAGCAGATCGGACTTGGAGGGTTACGAGCAGTACTTC. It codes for CASRSDLEGYEQYF. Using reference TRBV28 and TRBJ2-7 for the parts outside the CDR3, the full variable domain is DVKVTQSSRYLVKRTGEKVFLECVQDMDHENMFWYRQDPGLGLRLIYFSYDVKMKEKGDIPEGYSVSREKKERFSLILESASTNQTSMYLCASRSDLEGYEQYFGPGTRLTVT.

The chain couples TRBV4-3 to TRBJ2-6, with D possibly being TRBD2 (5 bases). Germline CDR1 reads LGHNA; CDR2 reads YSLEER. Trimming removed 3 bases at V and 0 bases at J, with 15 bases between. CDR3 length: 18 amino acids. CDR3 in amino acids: CASSQAAGSHSGANVLTF. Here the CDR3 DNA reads TGCGCCAGCAGCCAGGCCGCGGGCAGTCACTCTGGGGCCAACGTCCTGACTTTC.

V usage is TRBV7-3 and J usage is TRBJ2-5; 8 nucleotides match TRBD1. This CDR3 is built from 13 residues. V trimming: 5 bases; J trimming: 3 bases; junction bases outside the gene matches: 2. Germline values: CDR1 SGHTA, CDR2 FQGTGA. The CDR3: CASSLDREETQYF. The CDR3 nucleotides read TGTGCCAGCAGCCTGGACAGGGAAGAGACCCAGTACTTC.

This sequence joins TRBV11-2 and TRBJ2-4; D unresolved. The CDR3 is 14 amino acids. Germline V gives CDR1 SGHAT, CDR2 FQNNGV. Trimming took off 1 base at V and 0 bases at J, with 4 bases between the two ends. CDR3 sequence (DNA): TGTGCCAGCAGCTTAGCTCTAGCCAAAAACATTCAGTACTTC. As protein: CASSLALAKNIQYF.

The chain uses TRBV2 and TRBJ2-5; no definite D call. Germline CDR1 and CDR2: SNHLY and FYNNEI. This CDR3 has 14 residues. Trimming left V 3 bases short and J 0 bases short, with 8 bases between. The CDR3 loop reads CASSESGYQETQYF. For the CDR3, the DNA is TGTGCCAGCAGTGAGTCAGGTTACCAAGAGACCCAGTACTTC.

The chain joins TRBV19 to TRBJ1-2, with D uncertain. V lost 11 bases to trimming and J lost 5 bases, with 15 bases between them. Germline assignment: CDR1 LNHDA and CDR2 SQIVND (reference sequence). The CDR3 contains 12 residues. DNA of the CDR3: TGTGCCTGCCAGGACGGGAAATATGGCTACACCTTC. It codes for CACQDGKYGYTF.

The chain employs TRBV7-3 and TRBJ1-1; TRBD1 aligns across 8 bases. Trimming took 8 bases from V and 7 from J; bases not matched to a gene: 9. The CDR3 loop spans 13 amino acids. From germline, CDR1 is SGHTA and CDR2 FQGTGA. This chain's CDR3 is CASSPGTGIEAFF. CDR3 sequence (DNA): TGTGCCAGCTCTCCAGGGACAGGCATTGAAGCTTTCTTT.

The CDR3 here is CASSHQLAGGYNEQFF. CDR3 nucleotide sequence: TGCGCCAGCAGCCACCAACTAGCGGGGGGTTACAATGAGCAGTTCTTC. This chain links TRBV4-1 with TRBJ2-1; 12 positions agree with TRBD2. The ends lost 3 bases at V and 4 bases at J; junction bases unmatched: 4. The CDR3 contains 16 residues. The germline gives CDR1 MGHRA, CDR2 YSYEKL.

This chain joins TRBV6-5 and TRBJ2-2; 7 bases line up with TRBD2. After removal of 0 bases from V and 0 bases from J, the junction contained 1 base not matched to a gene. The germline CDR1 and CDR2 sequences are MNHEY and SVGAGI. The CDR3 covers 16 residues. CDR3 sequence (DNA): TGTGCCAGCAGTTACTCCGGGGGGTCGAACACCGGGGAGCTGTTTTTT. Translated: CASSYSGGSNTGELFF.

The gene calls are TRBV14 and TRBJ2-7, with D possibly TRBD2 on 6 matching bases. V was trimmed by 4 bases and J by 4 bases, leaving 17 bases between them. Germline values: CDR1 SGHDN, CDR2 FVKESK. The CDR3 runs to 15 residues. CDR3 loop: CASSLDRGIRYEQYF. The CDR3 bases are TGTGCCAGCAGCCTTGATCGCGGGATACGGTACGAGCAGTACTTC.

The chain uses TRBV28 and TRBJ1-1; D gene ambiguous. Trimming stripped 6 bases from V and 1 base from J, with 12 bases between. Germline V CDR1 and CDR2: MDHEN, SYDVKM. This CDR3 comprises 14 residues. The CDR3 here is CASRGSAGNTEAFF. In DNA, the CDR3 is TGTGCCAGCAGGGGTTCCGCGGGGAACACTGAAGCTTTCTTT.

CDR3 in amino acids: CAWSPSGLAVAKNIQYF. The DNA of the CDR3 is TGTGCCTGGAGTCCGTCGGGACTAGCAGTGGCCAAAAACATTCAGTACTTC. The V and J genes are TRBV30 and TRBJ2-4; 9 bases match TRBD2. The germline V gene encodes CDR1 GTSNPN and CDR2 SVGIG (reference sequence). The V and J ends lost 2 bases and 1 base, in that order; junction bases with no gene match: 9. The CDR3 is made up of 17 amino acids.

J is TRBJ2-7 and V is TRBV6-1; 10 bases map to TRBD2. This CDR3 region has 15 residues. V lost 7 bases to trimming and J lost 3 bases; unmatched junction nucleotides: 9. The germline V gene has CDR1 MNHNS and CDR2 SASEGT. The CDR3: CASTPGLAPFYEQYF. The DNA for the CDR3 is TGTGCCAGCACCCCGGGACTAGCGCCTTTCTACGAGCAGTACTTC.

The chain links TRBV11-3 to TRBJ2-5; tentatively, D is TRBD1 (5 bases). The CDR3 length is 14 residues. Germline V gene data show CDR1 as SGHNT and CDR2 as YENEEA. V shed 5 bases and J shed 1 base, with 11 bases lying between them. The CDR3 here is CASSRDRSQETQYF. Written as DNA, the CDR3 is TGTGCCAGCAGCCGTGACAGATCCCAAGAGACCCAGTACTTC.

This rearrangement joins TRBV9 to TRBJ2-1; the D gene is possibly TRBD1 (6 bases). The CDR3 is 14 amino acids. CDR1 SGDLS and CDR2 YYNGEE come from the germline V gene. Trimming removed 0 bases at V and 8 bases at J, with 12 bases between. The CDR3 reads CASSVATGFDEQFF. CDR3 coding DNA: TGTGCCAGCAGCGTAGCTACAGGGTTTGATGAGCAGTTCTTC.

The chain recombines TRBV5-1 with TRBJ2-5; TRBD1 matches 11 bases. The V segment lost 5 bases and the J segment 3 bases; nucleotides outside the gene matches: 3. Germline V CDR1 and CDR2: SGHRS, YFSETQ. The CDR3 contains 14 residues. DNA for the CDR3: TGCGCCAGCAGACCGGGACAGGGGGAAGAGACCCAGTACTTC. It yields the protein CASRPGQGEETQYF.

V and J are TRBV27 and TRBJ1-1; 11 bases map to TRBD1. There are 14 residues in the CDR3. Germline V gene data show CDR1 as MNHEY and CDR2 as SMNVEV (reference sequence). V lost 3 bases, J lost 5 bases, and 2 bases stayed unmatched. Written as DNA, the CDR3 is TGTGCCAGCAGTTTGGACAGGGGGCTTACTGAAGCTTTCTTT. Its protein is CASSLDRGLTEAFF.

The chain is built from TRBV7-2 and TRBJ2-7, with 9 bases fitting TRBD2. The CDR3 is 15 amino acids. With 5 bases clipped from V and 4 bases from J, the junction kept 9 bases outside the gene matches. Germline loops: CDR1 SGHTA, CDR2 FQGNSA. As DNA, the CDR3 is TGTGCCAGCAGCGCCAGCGGGGGGTTTCAGTACGAGCAGTACTTC. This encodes CASSASGGFQYEQYF.

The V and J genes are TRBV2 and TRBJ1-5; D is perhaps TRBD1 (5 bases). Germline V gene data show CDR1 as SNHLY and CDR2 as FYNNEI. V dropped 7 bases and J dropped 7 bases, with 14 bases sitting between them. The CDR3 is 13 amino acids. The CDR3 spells CASIGEVGQPQHF. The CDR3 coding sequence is TGTGCCAGCATAGGGGAGGTGGGGCAGCCCCAGCATTTT.

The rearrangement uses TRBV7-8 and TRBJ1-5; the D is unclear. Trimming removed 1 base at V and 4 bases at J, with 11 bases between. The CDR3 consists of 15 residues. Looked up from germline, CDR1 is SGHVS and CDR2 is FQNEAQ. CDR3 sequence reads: CASSLGPELNQPQHF. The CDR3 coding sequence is TGTGCCAGCAGCTTAGGGCCGGAGCTTAATCAGCCCCAGCATTTT. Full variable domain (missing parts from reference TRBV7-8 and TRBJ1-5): GAGVSQSPRYKVAKRGQDVALRCDPISGHVSLFWYQQALGQGPEFLTYFQNEAQLDKSGLPSDRFFAERPEGSVSTLKIQRTQQEDSAVYLCASSLGPELNQPQHFGDGTRLSIL.

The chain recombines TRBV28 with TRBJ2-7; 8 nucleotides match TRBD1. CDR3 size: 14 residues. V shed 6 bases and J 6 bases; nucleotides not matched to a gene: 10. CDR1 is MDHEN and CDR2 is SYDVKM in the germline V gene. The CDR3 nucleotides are TGTGCCAGCAGCCTCGGGACAGGTTTGGGCGAGCAGTACTTC. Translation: CASSLGTGLGEQYF.

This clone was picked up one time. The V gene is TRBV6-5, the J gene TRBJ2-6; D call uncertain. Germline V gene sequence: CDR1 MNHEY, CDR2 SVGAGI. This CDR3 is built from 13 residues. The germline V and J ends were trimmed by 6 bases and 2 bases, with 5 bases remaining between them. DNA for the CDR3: TGTGCCAGCAGGAAGCCTGGGGCCAACGTCCTGACTTTC. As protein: CASRKPGANVLTF.

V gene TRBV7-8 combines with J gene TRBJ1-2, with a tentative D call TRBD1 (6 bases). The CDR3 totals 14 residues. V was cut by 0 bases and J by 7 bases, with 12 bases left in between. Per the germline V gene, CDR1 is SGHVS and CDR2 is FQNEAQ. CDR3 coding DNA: TGTGCCAGCAGCTTAGCGGTAGGGACAACTGGCTACACCTTC. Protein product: CASSLAVGTTGYTF.